The clone carrying this T cell receptor beta chain is a singleton in its sample. The method was immunoSEQ multiplex PCR; TCRdb's version includes in-frame clones alone and lacks a portion of them. The sample includes approximately 98,000 clones, roughly 85% of them seen just once. Treatment reported: preoperative locoregional IRX-2 cytokine immunotherapy. Samples came from a phase Ib trial of preoperative locoregional IRX-2 cytokine immunotherapy. The sample comes from a study of preoperative IRX-2 immunotherapy in early breast cancer. Sequencing used tumor tissue, obtained after IRX-2 immunotherapy. This TCR derives from a human donor with breast cancer.

This CDR3 is CASSSDTSGSNTGELFF. The CDR3 bases are TGTGCCAGCAGCTCCGATACTAGCGGCTCGAACACCGGGGAGCTGTTTTTT. The rearrangement uses TRBV7-4 and TRBJ2-2, with 8 bases lining up with TRBD2. The CDR3 totals 17 residues. The germline V gene encodes CDR1 SGHVT and CDR2 SQSDAQ. The junction had 7 bases not matched to a gene; V was cut back by 4 bases and J by 0 bases.